The 15 T cell receptor beta chains listed next were all sequenced from one sample in a study of PD-1 blockade in classical Hodgkin lymphoma. The method was immunoSEQ multiplex PCR; TCRdb's version includes in-frame clones alone and lacks a portion of them. Altogether roughly 4,300 clones are present, around 70% being singletons, with the ten largest covering roughly half. Each patient experienced a relapse that followed autologous stem cell transplantation, and brentuximab vedotin exposure varied. The sample was peripheral blood mononuclear cells (PBMCs), taken at baseline. These receptors came from a human donor with classical Hodgkin lymphoma.

This sequence joins TRBV19 and TRBJ2-1; perhaps D is TRBD1 or TRBD2 (5 bases each). The CDR3 loop spans 14 amino acids. V was shortened by 3 bases and J by 4 bases, with 10 bases between the two germline ends. CDR1 and CDR2 (germline): LNHDA, SQIVND (reference sequence). CDR3 coding DNA: TGTGCCAGTAGTATCGGGGCCGAATACAATGAGCAGTTCTTC. This codes for CASSIGAEYNEQFF.

J is TRBJ2-5 and V is TRBV27, with 7 bases fitting TRBD1. V trimming: 3 bases; J trimming: 5 bases; junction bases outside the gene matches: 3. Germline-derived CDR1 and CDR2 are MNHEY and SMNVEV (reference sequence). The CDR3 is 13 amino acids. Here the CDR3 reads CASSLRGRETQYF. The DNA for the CDR3 is TGTGCCAGCAGTTTGAGGGGGCGCGAGACCCAGTACTTC.

V usage is TRBV9 and J usage is TRBJ2-1, with 7 bases identical to TRBD2. Looked up from germline, CDR1 is SGDLS and CDR2 is YYNGEE. V shed 8 bases and J 6 bases; nucleotides not matched to a gene: 8. The CDR3 extends over 13 amino acids. The CDR3, as DNA: TGTGCCAGTACCGGGACTAACCTCAATGAGCAGTTCTTC. Translation gives CASTGTNLNEQFF.

The chain links TRBV9 to TRBJ2-2, with D uncertain. Germline V lookup: CDR1 SGDLS, CDR2 YYNGEE. V shed 0 bases and J shed 1 base, with 7 bases lying between them. The CDR3 loop spans 15 amino acids. The CDR3 region is CASSVGNRNTGELFF. Here the CDR3 DNA reads TGTGCCAGCAGCGTAGGAAACAGGAACACCGGGGAGCTGTTTTTT. Drawing the rest from reference TRBV9 and TRBJ2-2, the complete variable domain is DSGVTQTPKHLITATGQRVTLRCSPRSGDLSVYWYQQSLDQGLQFLIQYYNGEERAKGNILERFSAQQFPDLHSELNLSSLELGDSALYFCASSVGNRNTGELFFGEGSRLTVL.

This chain links TRBV5-1 with TRBJ1-4; D is unresolved. Germline V gene sequence: CDR1 SGHRS, CDR2 YFSETQ. V was clipped by 0 bases and J by 6 bases, with 12 bases between them. CDR3 length: 15 residues. This CDR3 reads CASSLALGPDEKLFF. In DNA, the CDR3 is TGCGCCAGCAGCTTGGCTCTAGGGCCGGATGAAAAACTGTTTTTT.

V gene TRBV7-2 combines with J gene TRBJ2-3; the D gene is possibly TRBD1 (6 bases). Deletions cut 3 bases from V and 11 bases from J, with 12 bases between. Germline CDR1 reads SGHTA; CDR2 reads FQGNSA. The CDR3 consists of 12 residues. The CDR3 DNA reads as TGTGCCAGCAGCTTTCACCGGGACAAGCAGTATTTT. This encodes CASSFHRDKQYF.

CDR3 DNA sequence: TGTGCCAGCCAACGGACAGTGAACACTGAAGCTTTCTTT. Translation: CASQRTVNTEAFF. This chain joins TRBV27 and TRBJ1-1, with D perhaps matching TRBD1 (6 bases). V shed 8 bases and J shed 0 bases, with 10 bases lying between them. The germline CDR1 and CDR2 sequences are MNHEY and SMNVEV (reference sequence). The CDR3 totals 13 residues.

The V and J genes are TRBV6-5 and TRBJ1-3; D possibly corresponds to TRBD1 (5 bases). This CDR3 contains 14 residues. V was trimmed by 5 bases and J by 3 bases, leaving 11 bases between them. Germline loops: CDR1 MNHEY, CDR2 SVGAGI. CDR3 DNA sequence: TGTGCCAGCAGTGGTTGGGGGGTTGGAAACACCATATATTTT. Encoded protein: CASSGWGVGNTIYF.

CDR3: CASSRQGAQGYTF. The CDR3 region has the DNA TGTGCCAGCAGTAGACAGGGGGCGCAGGGCTACACCTTC. The chain links TRBV25-1 to TRBJ1-2, with 10 bases that match TRBD1. The CDR3 contains 13 residues. V gave up 5 bases and J gave up 8 bases; unmatched junction bases: 5. The germline gives CDR1 MGHDK, CDR2 SYGVNS.

J is TRBJ2-7 and V is TRBV28, with 11 bases matching TRBD1. V was pared by 5 bases and J by 5 bases, with 8 bases of the junction left unmatched. Germline loops: CDR1 MDHEN, CDR2 SYDVKM. The CDR3 contains 15 residues. CDR3 residues: CASSRRGQGGHEQYF. CDR3 sequence (DNA): TGTGCCAGCAGTCGAAGGGGACAGGGGGGGCACGAGCAGTACTTC.

Remarks on this clone: The junction departs from germline at one end; a sequencing error may be responsible. The rearrangement uses TRBV7-9 and TRBJ1-1, with 7 bases aligning to TRBD1. The CDR3 is 13 residues long. Germline lookup yields CDR1 SEHNR and CDR2 FQNEAQ (reference sequence). CDR3 residues: CASNLGTESEAFF. For the CDR3, the DNA is TGTGCCAGCAACTTAGGGACAGAATCTGAAGCTTTCTTT.

V usage is TRBV4-1 and J usage is TRBJ1-4; 10 bases are shared with TRBD1. CDR3 length equals 15 residues. The germline gives CDR1 MGHRA, CDR2 YSYEKL. V dropped 4 bases and J dropped 8; count of bases not matched to a gene: 7. This chain's CDR3 is CASSRTGTGEEKLFF. DNA for the CDR3: TGCGCCAGCAGCCGTACCGGGACAGGGGAAGAAAAACTGTTTTTT.

This clone has more than one count but fewer than ten. The chain combines TRBV7-8 with TRBJ1-2; D unclear. With 1 base removed from V and 4 bases from J, the gap between germline ends came to 4 bases. The V gene's germline CDR1 is SGHVS and CDR2 FQNEAQ. CDR3 length equals 12 residues. CDR3: CASSLGGYGYTF. The CDR3, as DNA: TGTGCCAGCAGCTTAGGAGGCTATGGCTACACCTTC.

The chain joins TRBV4-1 to TRBJ2-1; no definite D call. This CDR3 is built from 12 residues. Germline-derived CDR1 and CDR2 are MGHRA and YSYEKL. The ends were cut back, 1 base at V and 12 bases at J, with 10 bases in the middle. The CDR3 here is CASSQGESAQFF. The CDR3 bases are TGCGCCAGCAGCCAAGGAGAGTCGGCGCAGTTCTTC.

By sample share, this clone is large. V gene TRBV28 combines with J gene TRBJ1-5, with TRBD1 as a possible D gene (6 bases). Germline V gene lookup returns CDR1 MDHEN and CDR2 SYDVKM. Trimming pared 11 bases from V and 3 bases from J, leaving 17 bases between. The CDR3 runs 14 residues. The CDR3, as DNA: TGTGCCCATAATGGGGGCACTAACAATCAGCCCCAGCATTTT. Translation: CAHNGGTNNQPQHF.